These 10 T cell receptor beta chains were sequenced from one sample in a study of blood T cell repertoires in COVID-19 (dated by TCRdb to 2018 to 2020). The library was built by means of the immunoSEQ multiplex PCR assay. TCRdb retrieved this table from immuneACCESS and kept in-frame rearrangements only. Not all clones are present; in checked studies, unresolved V genes account for under half, and no reason is known for the remainder. The sample data list about 94,000 clones, and 80% of these were observed just once. Together, the top ten hold around 19% of the sample. The sample comprised peripheral blood. These receptors were taken from a human donor in a cohort sampled during active COVID-19.

The rearrangement links TRBV6-5 to TRBJ2-6, with 7 bases lining up with TRBD1. Germline CDR1 is MNHEY and CDR2 is SVGAGI. The CDR3 has 15 amino acids. After removal of 8 bases from V and 2 bases from J, the junction contained 6 bases not matched to a gene. The CDR3 protein is CASSAQGAGANVLTF. In DNA form, the CDR3 reads TGTGCCAGCTCAGCGCAGGGGGCTGGGGCCAACGTCCTGACTTTC.

The J gene is TRBJ1-3, the V gene TRBV5-1; possible D gene TRBD1, 6 bases. The ends were cut back, 0 bases at V and 0 bases at J, with 10 bases in the middle. CDR3 length equals 16 residues. Germline V CDR1 and CDR2: SGHRS, YFSETQ. CDR3 coding DNA: TGCGCCAGCAGCTTGGGACAGGCGTACTCTGGAAACACCATATATTTT. It codes for CASSLGQAYSGNTIYF.

V and J are TRBV3-1 (or the pseudogene TRBV3-2) and TRBJ2-7; D is unclear. Germline lookup yields CDR1 LGHDT and CDR2 YNNKEL (reference sequence). This CDR3 comprises 13 residues. Trimming cost V 3 bases and J 3 bases, with 9 bases left between them. The CDR3 region is CASSQGPDYEQYF. CDR3 in DNA: TGTGCCAGCAGCCAGGGCCCGGACTACGAGCAGTACTTC.

This clone showed up just a few times. V usage is TRBV5-1 and J usage is TRBJ2-1, with 9 bases aligning to TRBD1. This CDR3 contains 14 residues. Germline CDR1 is SGHRS and CDR2 is YFSETQ. The trim removed 5 bases at V and 5 bases at J, leaving 5 bases unmatched. The CDR3 reads CASSLGQGNNEQFF. The CDR3 nucleotides read TGCGCCAGCAGTCTAGGACAGGGGAACAATGAGCAGTTCTTC.

This clone was seen a few times. V usage is TRBV7-9 and J usage is TRBJ2-7; a possible D gene is TRBD2 (5 bases). Germline V gene sequence: CDR1 SEHNR, CDR2 FQNEAQ (reference sequence). V lost 5 bases, J lost 5 bases, and 16 bases lay in between. The CDR3 contains 14 residues. CDR3 region: CASSPDWGTDEQYF. The DNA of the CDR3 is TGTGCCAGCAGCCCGGACTGGGGAACCGACGAGCAGTACTTC.

The chain is built from TRBV19 and TRBJ2-7; possibly TRBD1 for D (6 bases). CDR3 length: 14 amino acids. V lost 2 bases and J 4 bases, leaving 12 bases between the germline ends. Germline CDR1 LNHDA, CDR2 SQIVND (reference sequence). This chain's CDR3 is CASSIRGSAYEQYF. The CDR3 DNA follows: TGTGCCAGTAGTATAAGGGGGAGCGCATACGAGCAGTACTTC.

The V and J genes are TRBV3-1 (or the pseudogene TRBV3-2) and TRBJ2-7, with 10 positions matching TRBD2. CDR1 and CDR2 from the germline V gene are LGHDT and YNNKEL (reference sequence). V shed 1 base, J shed 2 bases, and the junction held 2 bases outside the gene matches. The CDR3 consists of 15 residues. Here the CDR3 reads CASSQASGSPYEQYF. The CDR3 DNA reads as TGTGCCAGCAGCCAAGCTAGCGGGAGTCCCTACGAGCAGTACTTC.

The chain employs TRBV4-2 and TRBJ2-1; TRBD2 agrees at 9 bases. Trimming removed 6 bases from V and 7 bases from J; junction bases left unmatched: 10. The CDR3 sequence is 15 residues long. Germline CDR1 reads LGHNA; CDR2 reads YNFKEQ. This CDR3 is CASSSLAGDLNEQFF. The CDR3 DNA follows: TGTGCCAGCAGTAGTTTAGCGGGAGATCTAAATGAGCAGTTCTTC.

The chain links TRBV18 to TRBJ2-1; 7 bases agree with TRBD1. CDR3 length: 15 amino acids. CDR1 is KGHSH and CDR2 is LQKENI in the germline V gene. The V gene end was trimmed by 4 bases and the J gene end by 7 bases; junction bases not matched to a gene: 10. In DNA form, the CDR3 reads TGTGCCAGCTCACTATCCTTTCCGGGACAGAATGAGCAGTTCTTC. Its translation: CASSLSFPGQNEQFF.

This rearrangement joins TRBV6-5 to TRBJ2-7, with 12 bases fitting TRBD1. The CDR3 length is 15 residues. CDR1 MNHEY and CDR2 SVGAGI come from the germline V gene. V was pared by 10 bases and J by 6 bases, with 13 bases of the junction left unmatched. The CDR3 loop is CATTMEGQGAGEQYF. In DNA, the CDR3 is TGTGCCACCACAATGGAGGGACAGGGGGCGGGCGAGCAGTACTTC.